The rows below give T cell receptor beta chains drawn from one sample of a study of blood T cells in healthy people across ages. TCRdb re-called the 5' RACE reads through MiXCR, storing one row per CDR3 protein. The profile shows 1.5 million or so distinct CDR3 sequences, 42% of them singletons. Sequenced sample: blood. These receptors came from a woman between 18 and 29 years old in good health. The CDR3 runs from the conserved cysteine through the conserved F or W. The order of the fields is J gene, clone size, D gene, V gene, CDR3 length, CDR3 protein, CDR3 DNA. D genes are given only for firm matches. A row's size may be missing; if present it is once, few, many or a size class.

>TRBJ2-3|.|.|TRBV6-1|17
CASRFRTTRDGTDTQYF
TGTGCCAGCCGGTTCCGGACCACTCGCGATGGCACAGATACGCAGTATTTT
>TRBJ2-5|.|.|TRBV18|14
CASSPPIPQETQYF
TGTGCCAGCTCACCTCCAATTCCGCAAGAGACCCAGTACTTC
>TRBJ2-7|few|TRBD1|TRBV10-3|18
CAISESMFPGQGNDEQYF
TGTGCCATCAGTGAGTCGATGTTTCCGGGACAGGGAAATGACGAGCAGTACTTC
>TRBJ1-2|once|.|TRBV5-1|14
CASSPDRGLRGYTF
TGCGCCAGCAGCCCCGACAGAGGGCTCCGTGGCTACACCTTC
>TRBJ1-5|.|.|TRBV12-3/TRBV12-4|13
CASATPGNQPQHF
TGTGCCAGCGCAACTCCGGGGAATCAGCCCCAGCATTTT
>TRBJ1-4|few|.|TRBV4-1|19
CASSQDPRQNKPTNEKLFF
TGCGCCAGCAGCCAAGATCCTAGACAGAATAAACCAACTAATGAAAAACTGTTTTTT
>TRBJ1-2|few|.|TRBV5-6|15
CASSLRGQIIYGYTF
TGTGCCAGCAGCTTACGGGGCCAGATAATCTATGGCTACACCTTC
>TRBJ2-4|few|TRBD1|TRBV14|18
CASSQSGQGAVAKNIQYF
TGTGCCAGCAGCCAGTCGGGACAGGGGGCAGTAGCCAAAAACATTCAGTACTTC
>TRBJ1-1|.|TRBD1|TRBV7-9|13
CASSSLRQGEAFF
TGTGCCAGCAGCTCCTTAAGACAGGGTGAAGCTTTCTTT
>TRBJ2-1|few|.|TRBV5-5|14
CASTRTGTNNEQFF
TGTGCCAGCACCCGTACGGGAACCAACAATGAGCAGTTCTTC
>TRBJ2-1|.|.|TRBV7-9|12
CASGELGDEQFF
TGTGCCAGCGGGGAGTTGGGGGATGAGCAGTTCTTC
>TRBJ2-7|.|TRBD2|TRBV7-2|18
CASSLIGLAGKKSNEQYF
TGTGCCAGCAGCTTAATTGGGCTAGCGGGAAAAAAATCCAATGAGCAGTACTTC
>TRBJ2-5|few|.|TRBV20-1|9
CRAAGTQYF
TGCAGAGCTGCGGGGACCCAGTACTTC
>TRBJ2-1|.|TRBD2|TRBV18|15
CASSPGLAGFQEQFF
TGTGCCAGCTCACCCGGACTAGCGGGGTTTCAGGAGCAGTTCTTC
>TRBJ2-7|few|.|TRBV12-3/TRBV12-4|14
CASSPRDNLYEQYF
TGTGCCAGCAGTCCCCGGGACAATCTCTACGAGCAGTACTTC
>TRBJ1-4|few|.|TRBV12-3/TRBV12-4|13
CASRTDRNEKLFF
TGTGCCAGCAGAACTGACAGGAATGAAAAACTGTTTTTT
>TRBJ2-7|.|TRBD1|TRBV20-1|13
CSAEGDSSYEQYF
TGCAGTGCGGAAGGGGACAGCTCCTACGAGCAGTACTTC
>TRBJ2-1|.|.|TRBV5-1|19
CASSLLAMPGAFSYNEQFF
TGCGCCAGCAGCTTGTTAGCGATGCCGGGGGCCTTCTCCTACAATGAGCAGTTCTTC
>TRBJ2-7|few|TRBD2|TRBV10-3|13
CAISDERENEQYF
TGTGCCATCAGTGATGAGCGGGAGAACGAGCAGTACTTC
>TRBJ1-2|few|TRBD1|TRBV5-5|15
CASRVGTGLNYGYTF
TGTGCCAGCAGGGTCGGGACAGGGCTCAACTATGGCTACACCTTC
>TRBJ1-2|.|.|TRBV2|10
CASSDSGYTF
TGTGCCAGCAGTGATAGTGGCTACACCTTC
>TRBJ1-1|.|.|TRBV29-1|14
CSVVGRPSNTKAFF
TGCAGCGTTGTGGGCAGACCGTCGAACACTAAAGCTTTCTTT
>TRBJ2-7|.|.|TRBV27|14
CASSSRLSPYEQYF
TGTGCCAGCAGTTCACGATTGTCTCCTTACGAGCAGTACTTC
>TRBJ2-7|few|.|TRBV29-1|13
CSAHGAGSSEQYF
TGCAGCGCCCACGGGGCCGGGAGCTCCGAGCAGTACTTC
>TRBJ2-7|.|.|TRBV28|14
CASSASGRAYEQYF
TGTGCCAGCAGTGCTTCCGGGAGAGCCTACGAGCAGTACTTC
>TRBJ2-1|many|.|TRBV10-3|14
CAISEEGGYNEQFF
TGTGCCATCAGTGAGGAAGGGGGGTACAATGAGCAGTTCTTC
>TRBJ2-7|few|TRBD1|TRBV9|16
CASSVEGGRSSYEQYF
TGTGCCAGCAGCGTAGAAGGGGGCCGGAGCTCCTACGAGCAGTACTTC
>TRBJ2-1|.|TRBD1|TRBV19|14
CASAGTGLGNEQFF
TGTGCCAGCGCCGGGACAGGGTTGGGGAATGAGCAGTTCTTC